The 27 T cell receptor beta chains presented below share a single source sample, sequenced in a study of blood T cell repertoires in COVID-19. Only in-frame clones appear in the TCRdb table, and some are missing; sequencing was by immunoSEQ multiplex PCR. Seen here are about 50,000 clones, roughly nine tenths observed once, and the top ten hold roughly a quarter. Sequenced input: peripheral blood. Receptors originate from a human donor in a cohort sampled during active COVID-19.

The CDR3, as DNA: TGTGCCAGCAGCCAAGCCTCACTAGCGGGGGCAGTCCAAGAGACCCAGTACTTC. Encoded protein: CASSQASLAGAVQETQYF. V usage is TRBV3-1 (or the pseudogene TRBV3-2) and J usage is TRBJ2-5; 11 nucleotides match TRBD2. Trimming at V came to 1 base and at J to 1 base, leaving 8 bases not matched to a gene. The CDR3 consists of 18 residues. Germline values: CDR1 LGHDT, CDR2 YNNKEL (reference sequence).

In its sample, this clone was seen a few times. The chain carries TRBV5-8 and TRBJ1-5, with 7 bases fitting TRBD1. CDR3 size: 15 residues. Trimming took 0 bases from V and 6 from J; bases not matched to a gene: 6. Germline CDR1 and CDR2: SGHTS and YDEGEE. The CDR3 protein is CASSLGTGVVQPQHF. CDR3 in DNA: TGTGCCAGCAGCTTGGGCACAGGGGTGGTTCAGCCCCAGCATTTT. The full variable domain, its missing parts supplied by reference TRBV5-8 and TRBJ1-5, is EAGVTQSPTHLIKTRGQQATLRCSPISGHTSVYWYQQALGLGLQFLLWYDEGEERNRGNFPPRFSGRQFPNYSSELNVNALELEDSALYLCASSLGTGVVQPQHFGDGTRLSIL.

The rearrangement joins TRBV7-6 to TRBJ2-1; 7 nucleotides agree with TRBD1. Germline lookup yields CDR1 SGHVS and CDR2 FNYEAQ. V gave up 5 bases and J gave up 7 bases; unmatched junction bases: 8. This CDR3 comprises 14 residues. The CDR3 protein is CASSPRDSRNEQFF. The CDR3 nucleotides read TGTGCCAGCAGCCCCCGGGACAGCCGAAATGAGCAGTTCTTC. Full variable domain (remainder filled in from reference TRBV7-6 and TRBJ2-1): GAGVSQSPRYKVTKRGQDVALRCDPISGHVSLYWYRQALGQGPEFLTYFNYEAQQDKSGLPNDRFSAERPEGSISTLTIQRTEQRDSAMYRCASSPRDSRNEQFFGPGTRLTVL.

This chain links TRBV27 with TRBJ1-1; D remains unclear. Germline V gene data show CDR1 as MNHEY and CDR2 as SMNVEV (reference sequence). This CDR3 has 13 amino acids. V was cut by 3 bases and J by 3 bases, with 8 bases left in between. The CDR3, as DNA: TGTGCCAGCAGTTTGGGCCCGGACACTGAAGCTTTCTTT. Its translation: CASSLGPDTEAFF.

This chain links TRBV5-1 with TRBJ1-6; the D is unclear. The germline gives CDR1 SGHRS, CDR2 YFSETQ. CDR3 length equals 16 residues. V lost 0 bases, J lost 9 bases, and 16 bases lay in between. CDR3 sequence (DNA): TGCGCCAGCAGCTTGGGGGTCGAAAGGAGTCGTTCACCCCTCCACTTT. Its protein is CASSLGVERSRSPLHF.

V gene TRBV29-1 combines with J gene TRBJ2-6; possible D gene TRBD1, 6 bases. The germline V gene encodes CDR1 SQVTM and CDR2 ANQGSEA. V was trimmed by 5 bases and J by 2 bases, leaving 19 bases between them. CDR3 length: 17 amino acids. CDR3 bases: TGCAGCGTTAACCAACAGGGTGGCGCCCCTGGGGCCAACGTCCTGACTTTC. Protein: CSVNQQGGAPGANVLTF.

The chain links TRBV25-1 to TRBJ2-1; 10 nucleotides match TRBD2. Germline trimming cut 2 bases from V and 9 bases from J; bases unmatched to any gene: 13. Germline V gene lookup returns CDR1 MGHDK and CDR2 SYGVNS. This CDR3 has 17 amino acids. The DNA for the CDR3 is TGTGCCAGCAGTGAACTCAGGGGCGCTAGCGGGAGAGGTGAGCAGTTCTTC. It is translated as CASSELRGASGRGEQFF. Variable domain in full (rest from reference TRBV25-1 and TRBJ2-1): EADIYQTPRYLVIGTGKKITLECSQTMGHDKMYWYQQDPGMELHLIHYSYGVNSTEKGDLSSESTVSRIRTEHFPLTLESARPSHTSQYLCASSELRGASGRGEQFFGPGTRLTVL.

The chain links TRBV9 to TRBJ2-2; 12 nucleotides match TRBD2. V trimming: 1 base; J trimming: 2 bases; junction bases outside the gene matches: 3. The germline V gene encodes CDR1 SGDLS and CDR2 YYNGEE. This CDR3 has 17 amino acids. The DNA for the CDR3 is TGTGCCAGCAGCGTACTAGCGGGGGGGAAAAACACCGGGGAGCTGTTTTTT. The encoded protein is CASSVLAGGKNTGELFF. The entire variable domain, with the rest obtained from reference TRBV9 and TRBJ2-2, is as follows: DSGVTQTPKHLITATGQRVTLRCSPRSGDLSVYWYQQSLDQGLQFLIQYYNGEERAKGNILERFSAQQFPDLHSELNLSSLELGDSALYFCASSVLAGGKNTGELFFGEGSRLTVL.

This chain connects TRBV19 to TRBJ2-3; TRBD1 aligns across 10 bases. CDR3 length equals 14 residues. The V gene's germline CDR1 is LNHDA and CDR2 SQIVND (reference sequence). Trimming at V came to 6 bases and at J to 2 bases, leaving 2 bases not matched to a gene. In DNA form, the CDR3 reads TGTGCCAGTAGCGGACAGGGGGTCACAGATACGCAGTATTTT. Its protein is CASSGQGVTDTQYF.

This rearrangement joins TRBV30 to TRBJ1-2; D unclear. Per germline, CDR1 GTSNPN and CDR2 SVGIG (reference sequence). Trimming shortened V by 2 bases and J by 5 bases, and 12 bases separated the two germline ends. This CDR3 contains 13 residues. The CDR3 DNA follows: TGTGCCTGGAGTACCGGGTTCGGGTATGGCTACACCTTC. Encoded protein: CAWSTGFGYGYTF.

The rearrangement joins TRBV5-1 to TRBJ2-1; TRBD1 is a possible D gene (6 bases). This CDR3 has 14 amino acids. The germline V and J ends were trimmed by 3 bases and 6 bases, with 13 bases remaining between them. CDR1 SGHRS and CDR2 YFSETQ come from the germline V gene. The CDR3 loop reads CASSSYRATNEQFF. Here the CDR3 DNA reads TGCGCCAGCAGCTCATACAGGGCTACCAATGAGCAGTTCTTC.

The V and J genes are TRBV9 and TRBJ1-2, with a weak D call TRBD1 (6 bases). The CDR3 runs 15 residues. V lost 4 bases and J 8 bases, leaving 21 bases between the germline ends. Germline V gene data show CDR1 as SGDLS and CDR2 as YYNGEE. In nucleotides, the CDR3 is TGTGCCAGCAGCTTGGACCCGCAGGGGATACGAGGCTACACCTTC. Amino acids: CASSLDPQGIRGYTF.

This clone has only a few counts. CDR3 nucleotides: TGTGCCAGCAGCCTACGGCAGGGGAGTTCGTACGAGCAGTACTTC. Protein sequence: CASSLRQGSSYEQYF. The chain uses TRBV9 and TRBJ2-7, with D possibly being TRBD1 (6 bases). The germline gives CDR1 SGDLS, CDR2 YYNGEE. Trimming left V 4 bases short and J 4 bases short, with 18 bases between. CDR3 length: 15 residues.

V is TRBV19 and J is TRBJ1-2, with a weak D call TRBD1 (5 bases). Between the trimmed V and J ends, which lost 7 bases and 0 bases, there was a span of 15 bases. The CDR3 consists of 15 residues. CDR1 and CDR2 (germline): LNHDA, SQIVND (reference sequence). CDR3 in DNA: TGTGCCAGTACCGATCAGGGCTTAGCTAACTATGGCTACACCTTC. This sequence encodes CASTDQGLANYGYTF.

The chain couples TRBV19 to TRBJ2-6; D ambiguous. Germline V lookup: CDR1 LNHDA, CDR2 SQIVND (reference sequence). V lost 1 base and J lost 4, with 17 bases in between. The CDR3 is made up of 18 amino acids. The CDR3 nucleotides read TGTGCCAGTAGTATAGCAGTCAGCGTTTCCGCGGGGGCCAACGTCCTGACTTTC. This codes for CASSIAVSVSAGANVLTF.

The rearrangement links TRBV7-2 to TRBJ2-2, with TRBD1 matching 10 bases. Germline CDR1 reads SGHTA; CDR2 reads FQGNSA. V lost 5 bases, J lost 5 bases, and 5 bases stayed unmatched. This CDR3 spans 15 amino acids. The CDR3 bases are TGTGCCAGCAGCCCTCGACAGGGGGCTACCGGGGAGCTGTTTTTT. This gives the protein CASSPRQGATGELFF.

CDR3 in amino acids: CASSSAGGPRNEQFF. The CDR3 bases are TGTGCCAGCAGCTCAGCGGGAGGGCCGCGAAATGAGCAGTTCTTC. The rearrangement uses TRBV7-3 and TRBJ2-1; TRBD2 agrees at 10 bases. This CDR3 has 15 amino acids. The germline CDR1 and CDR2 sequences are SGHTA and FQGTGA. The V gene end was trimmed by 4 bases and the J gene end by 7 bases; junction bases not matched to a gene: 7.

The chain couples TRBV24-1 to TRBJ2-1; 7 nucleotides agree with TRBD2. Germline V gene data show CDR1 as KGHDR and CDR2 as SFDVKD. This CDR3 is 15 amino acids long. The V gene end was trimmed by 4 bases and the J gene end by 2 bases; junction bases not matched to a gene: 4. The chain's CDR3 is CATSDPGRPYNEQFF. CDR3 sequence (DNA): TGTGCCACCAGTGACCCCGGGAGGCCCTACAATGAGCAGTTCTTC.

The V call is TRBV18, the J call TRBJ2-2; 7 nucleotides match TRBD1. Germline CDR1 KGHSH, CDR2 LQKENI. There are 15 residues in the CDR3. V lost 4 bases and J lost 0; bases outside the gene matches: 2. The CDR3 sequence: CASSLGTANTGELFF. Written as DNA, the CDR3 is TGTGCCAGCTCACTGGGGACAGCGAACACCGGGGAGCTGTTTTTT.

V gene TRBV7-8 combines with J gene TRBJ2-3; D possibly corresponds to TRBD2 (6 bases). V lost 6 bases and J 4 bases, leaving 14 bases between the germline ends. The CDR3 totals 14 residues. From germline, CDR1 is SGHVS and CDR2 FQNEAQ. The CDR3 reads CASSRGAVADTQYF. The CDR3 DNA reads as TGTGCCAGCAGTCGCGGGGCAGTAGCAGATACGCAGTATTTT.

V is TRBV9 and J is TRBJ1-2; tentatively, D is TRBD1 (5 bases). The length of the CDR3 is 15 residues. The germline V gene encodes CDR1 SGDLS and CDR2 YYNGEE. V was trimmed by 4 bases and J by 8 bases, leaving 21 bases between them. In DNA form, the CDR3 reads TGTGCCAGCAGCCCCCAGATTGCCAGGGTAAACGGCTACACCTTC. This sequence encodes CASSPQIARVNGYTF.

CDR3 amino acids: CASSDRAGNAEAFF. The CDR3 bases are TGCGCCAGCAGTGATAGGGCAGGGAATGCTGAAGCTTTCTTT. The rearrangement joins TRBV10-2 to TRBJ1-1; tentative D call: TRBD1 (5 bases). Per the germline V gene, CDR1 is WSHSY and CDR2 is SAAADI. V was shortened by 3 bases and J by 6 bases, with 14 bases between the two germline ends. The CDR3 is 14 residues long.

This chain connects TRBV12-5 to TRBJ2-5; 15 positions agree with TRBD2. The CDR3 spans 17 residues. J gave up 6 bases and V 6 bases, and 11 bases lay outside the gene matches. Germline V gene sequence: CDR1 LGHNT, CDR2 FRNRAP. CDR3 DNA: TGTGCTAGTGGCGCCGGACTAGCGGGAGGGCAGGCAAAGACCCAGTACTTC. The encoded protein is CASGAGLAGGQAKTQYF.

This clone turned up a few times. The chain has TRBV29-1 and TRBJ1-6, with D maybe TRBD1 (5 bases). Trimming removed 7 bases at V and 7 bases at J, with 11 bases between. The CDR3 spans 12 residues. Germline V gives CDR1 SQVTM, CDR2 ANQGSEA. DNA for the CDR3: TGCAGCGCGAAGGAGGGGAATTCACCCCTCCACTTT. Amino acid sequence: CSAKEGNSPLHF.

The chain employs TRBV24-1 and TRBJ1-2, with D perhaps TRBD1 (5 bases). Per the germline V gene, CDR1 is KGHDR and CDR2 is SFDVKD. Trimming shortened V by 0 bases and J by 8 bases, and 9 bases separated the two germline ends. The CDR3 is made up of 13 amino acids. DNA for the CDR3: TGTGCCACCAGTGATTTGCAGGGTCGCGGCTACACCTTC. Protein product: CATSDLQGRGYTF.

This CDR3 is CASSFTGDTQYF. In nucleotides, the CDR3 is TGTGCCAGTAGCTTCACTGGAGATACGCAGTATTTT. The chain links TRBV19 to TRBJ2-3; no reliable D call. In germline, CDR1 is LNHDA, CDR2 SQIVND (reference sequence). V lost 6 bases, J lost 5 bases, and 9 bases lay in between. CDR3 size: 12 residues.

The chain uses TRBV28 and TRBJ1-2, with no clear D. V dropped 8 bases and J dropped 5 bases, with 21 bases sitting between them. Germline values: CDR1 MDHEN, CDR2 SYDVKM. The CDR3 covers 15 residues. The CDR3 DNA sequence: TGTGCCAGCGCTGCTCCTCGGGGAAATTATTATGGCTACACCTTC. It is translated as CASAAPRGNYYGYTF.